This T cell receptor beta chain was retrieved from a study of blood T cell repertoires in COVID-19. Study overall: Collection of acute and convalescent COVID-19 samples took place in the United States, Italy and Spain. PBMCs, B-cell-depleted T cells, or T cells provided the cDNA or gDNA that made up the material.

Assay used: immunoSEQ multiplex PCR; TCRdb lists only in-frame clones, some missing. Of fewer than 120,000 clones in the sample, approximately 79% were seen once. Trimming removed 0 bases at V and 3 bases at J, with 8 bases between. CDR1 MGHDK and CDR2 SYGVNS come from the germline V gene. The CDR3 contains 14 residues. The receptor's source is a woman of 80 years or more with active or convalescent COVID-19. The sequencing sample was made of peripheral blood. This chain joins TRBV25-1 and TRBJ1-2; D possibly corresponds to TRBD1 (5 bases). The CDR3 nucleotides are TGTGCCAGCAGTGAATATCAGGGCCACTATGGCTACACCTTC. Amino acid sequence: CASSEYQGHYGYTF.